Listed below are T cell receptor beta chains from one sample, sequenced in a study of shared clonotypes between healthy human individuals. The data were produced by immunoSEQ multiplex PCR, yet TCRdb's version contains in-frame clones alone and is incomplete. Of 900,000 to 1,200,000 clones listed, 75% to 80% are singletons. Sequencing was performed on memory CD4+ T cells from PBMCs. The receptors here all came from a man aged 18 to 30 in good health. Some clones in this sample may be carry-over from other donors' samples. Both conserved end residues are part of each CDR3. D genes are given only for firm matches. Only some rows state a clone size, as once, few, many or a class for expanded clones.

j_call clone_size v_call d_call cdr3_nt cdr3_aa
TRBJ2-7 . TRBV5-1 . TGCGCCAGCAGCCTGACGCAGACCTCCCCAGAGCAGTACTTC CASSLTQTSPEQYF
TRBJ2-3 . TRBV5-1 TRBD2 TGCGCCAGCAGCCAAGGAGGGACTAGCGGGCTCACAGATACGCAGTATTTT CASSQGGTSGLTDTQYF
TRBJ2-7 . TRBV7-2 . TGTGCCAGCAGCCGTCCGGGGAACGGCTACGAGCAGTACTTC CASSRPGNGYEQYF
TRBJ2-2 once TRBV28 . TGTGCCAGCAGTTTAACAGGGTGGAACACCGGGGAGCTGTTTTTT CASSLTGWNTGELFF
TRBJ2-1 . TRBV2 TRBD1 TGTGCCAGCAGTGAAGTAGGCGGGACAGGGGTCAATGAGCAGTTCTTC CASSEVGGTGVNEQFF
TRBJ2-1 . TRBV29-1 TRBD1 TGCAGCGTTGAGGCCGGGACAGGAAGGGATGAGCAGTTCTTC CSVEAGTGRDEQFF
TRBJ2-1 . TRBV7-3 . TGTGCCAGCAGCTTAACCGGGACACTTACCTACAATGAGCAGTTCTTC CASSLTGTLTYNEQFF
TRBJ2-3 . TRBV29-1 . TGCAGCGTTGAAGAGACAGGCACAGATACGCAGTATTTT CSVEETGTDTQYF
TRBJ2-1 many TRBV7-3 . TGTGCCAGCAGCTTAACCTCCAGTGGCGAGCAGTTCTTC CASSLTSSGEQFF
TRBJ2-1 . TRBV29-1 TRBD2 TGCAGCGTTGTGGGGGGGGATAGGACTAGCGGGTACAATGAGCAGTTCTTC CSVVGGDRTSGYNEQFF
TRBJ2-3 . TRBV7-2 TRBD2 TGTGCCAGCAGCCCCGGAACTAGCGGGATGGCAGATACGCAGTATTTT CASSPGTSGMADTQYF
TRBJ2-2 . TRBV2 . TGTGCCAGCATGGCCTTCCAGGGGAACACCGGGGAGCTGTTTTTT CASMAFQGNTGELFF
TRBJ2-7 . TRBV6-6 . TGTGCCAGCAGTTACGTGAAAGGGGTCGAGCAGTACTTC CASSYVKGVEQYF
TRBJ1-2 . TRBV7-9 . TGTGCCAGCAGCGAGCTAGGAGCTAACTATGGCTACACCTTC CASSELGANYGYTF
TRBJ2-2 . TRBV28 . TGTGCCAGCAGCCGTGGCGGGATCGGGGAGCTGTTTTTT CASSRGGIGELFF
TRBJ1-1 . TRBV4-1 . TGCGCCAGCAGCCCATCCCACTCCAGCGAAGCTTTCTTT CASSPSHSSEAFF
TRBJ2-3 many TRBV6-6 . TGTGCCAGCAGCCCCGGGACTGCTGCTTATACGCAGTATTTT CASSPGTAAYTQYF
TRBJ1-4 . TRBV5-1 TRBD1 TGCGCCAGCAGCCCTACAGGGGCGGGTGAAAAACTGTTTTTT CASSPTGAGEKLFF
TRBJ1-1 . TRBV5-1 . TGCGCCAGCAGCTGGGGTTGGGACACTGAAGCTTTCTTT CASSWGWDTEAFF
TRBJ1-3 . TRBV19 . TGTGCCAGTAGTATAAGCGAGGGAGCCGGAAACACCATATATTTT CASSISEGAGNTIYF
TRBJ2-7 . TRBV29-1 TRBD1 TGCAGCGCATCCGGGACAGGGGGCTTTTACGAGCAGTACTTC CSASGTGGFYEQYF
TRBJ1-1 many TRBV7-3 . TGTGCCAGCAGCTCCGGACAGCCGAACACTGAAGCTTTCTTT CASSSGQPNTEAFF
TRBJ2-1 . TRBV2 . TGTGCCAGCAGTGAAGGTGGGCGGAGCTCCTACAATGAGCAGTTCTTC CASSEGGRSSYNEQFF
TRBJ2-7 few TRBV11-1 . TGTGCCAGCAGCTCAAACAGATACGAGCAGTACTTC CASSSNRYEQYF
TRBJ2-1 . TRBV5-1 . TGCGCCAGCAGCAAAGGGACGGCGAATGAGCAGTTCTTC CASSKGTANEQFF
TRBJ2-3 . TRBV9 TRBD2 TGTGCCAGCAGCGTATCTACTAGCGGGAGCACAGATACGCAGTATTTT CASSVSTSGSTDTQYF
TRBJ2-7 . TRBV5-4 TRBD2 TGTGCCAGCAGCCCTACCCTTGGACTAGCGGGAGGCACCTACGAGCAGTACTTC CASSPTLGLAGGTYEQYF
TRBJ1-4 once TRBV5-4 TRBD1 TGTGCCAGCAGCTCGGAAGGACAGGGGGATGGAAAACTGTTTTTT CASSSEGQGDGKLFF